These 4 T cell receptor beta chains came from one sample sequenced in a study of cytomegalovirus exposure and HLA in healthy donors. Researchers ran the PCR with 60 Vbeta and 13 Jbeta primers. Measured with immunoSEQ multiplex PCR; TCRdb has only the in-frame clones, and not every one. The repertoire holds about 150,000 clones, with more than 70% as singletons. Sequencing was performed on PBMCs. Receptors were obtained from a boy aged 2-15 years in good health and CMV-seronegative.

This rearrangement joins TRBV11-2 to TRBJ2-1, with TRBD1 identical over 7 bases. The CDR3 length is 13 residues. CDR1 SGHAT and CDR2 FQNNGV come from the germline V gene. V was clipped by 3 bases and J by 5 bases; unmatched bases: 1. The CDR3 here is CASSLGQHNEQFF. CDR3 in DNA: TGTGCCAGCAGCTTGGGACAGCACAATGAGCAGTTCTTC.

The chain has TRBV15 and TRBJ2-5, with TRBD1 matching over 8 bases. After removal of 5 bases from V and 5 bases from J, the junction contained 7 bases not matched to a gene. Germline V gene lookup returns CDR1 LNHNV and CDR2 YYDKDF (reference sequence). The CDR3 spans 14 residues. The chain's CDR3 is CATSRQGARETQYF. Written as DNA, the CDR3 is TGTGCCACCAGCCGGCAGGGGGCCAGGGAGACCCAGTACTTC.

CDR3 DNA: TGTGCCAGCAGCCCACAGGGGGGGGCAGATACGCAGTATTTT. Translated: CASSPQGGADTQYF. This rearrangement joins TRBV7-2 to TRBJ2-3; D may be TRBD1 (8 bases). The CDR3 extends over 14 amino acids. The germline V gene encodes CDR1 SGHTA and CDR2 FQGNSA. V lost 5 bases and J lost 4, with 13 bases in between.

This clone was observed once. The chain couples TRBV28 to TRBJ1-1; TRBD1 matches at 7 bases. V gave up 2 bases and J gave up 7 bases; unmatched junction bases: 4. The CDR3 covers 13 residues. Germline V gives CDR1 MDHEN, CDR2 SYDVKM. Written as DNA, the CDR3 is TGTGCCAGCAGTTTAGGACAGGAATTTGAAGCTTTCTTT. Its protein is CASSLGQEFEAFF.